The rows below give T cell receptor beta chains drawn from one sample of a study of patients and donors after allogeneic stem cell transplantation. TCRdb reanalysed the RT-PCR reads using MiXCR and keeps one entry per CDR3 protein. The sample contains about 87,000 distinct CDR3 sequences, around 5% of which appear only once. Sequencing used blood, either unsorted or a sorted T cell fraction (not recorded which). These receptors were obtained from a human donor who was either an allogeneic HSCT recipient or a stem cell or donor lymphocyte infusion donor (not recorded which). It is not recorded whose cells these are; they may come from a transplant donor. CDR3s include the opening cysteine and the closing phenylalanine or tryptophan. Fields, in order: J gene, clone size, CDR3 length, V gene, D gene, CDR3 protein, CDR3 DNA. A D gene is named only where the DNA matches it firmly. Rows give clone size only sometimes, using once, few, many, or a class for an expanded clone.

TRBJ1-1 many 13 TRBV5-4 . CASSFELNTEAFF TGTGCCAGCAGCTTTGAGCTGAACACTGAAGCTTTCTTT
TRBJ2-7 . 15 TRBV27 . CASSLSYGRLVEQYF TGTGCCAGCAGTTTATCTTACGGGAGACTTGTCGAGCAGTACTTC
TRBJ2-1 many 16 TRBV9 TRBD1 CASSDTGTGNYNEQFF TGTGCCAGCAGCGATACCGGGACAGGCAATTACAATGAGCAGTTCTTC
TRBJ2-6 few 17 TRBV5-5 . CASTLGGRNSGANVLTF TGTGCCAGCACACTGGGGGGTCGGAACTCTGGGGCCAACGTCCTGACTTTC
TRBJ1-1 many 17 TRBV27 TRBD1 CASSFRAGDRDHTEAFF TGTGCCAGCAGTTTCCGGGCTGGGGACAGAGATCACACTGAAGCTTTCTTT
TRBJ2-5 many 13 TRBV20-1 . CSAERVMGQTQYF TGCAGTGCTGAAAGGGTAATGGGGCAGACCCAGTACTTC
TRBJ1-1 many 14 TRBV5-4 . CASSHDKTNTEAFF TGTGCCAGCAGCCATGACAAGACGAACACTGAAGCTTTCTTT
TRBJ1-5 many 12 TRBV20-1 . CSAIYSNQPQHF TGCAGTGCCATCTATAGCAATCAGCCCCAGCATTTT
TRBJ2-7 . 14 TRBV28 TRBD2 CASKPGTSGYEQYF TGTGCCAGTAAGCCCGGGACTAGCGGTTACGAGCAGTACTTC
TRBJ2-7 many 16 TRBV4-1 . CASSQLPSPSRYEQYF TGCGCCAGCAGCCAACTACCTTCACCGAGTCGTTACGAGCAGTACTTC
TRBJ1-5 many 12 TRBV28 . CASSPGSQPQHF TGTGCCAGCAGTCCCGGGTCGCAGCCCCAGCATTTT
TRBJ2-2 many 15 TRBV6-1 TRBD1 CASTLDRGSPGELFF TGTGCCAGCACTCTCGACAGGGGTAGCCCCGGGGAGCTGTTTTTT
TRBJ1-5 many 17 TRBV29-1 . CSVEGGRGARGNQPQHF TGCAGCGTTGAAGGGGGTAGGGGGGCAAGGGGCAATCAGCCCCAGCATTTT
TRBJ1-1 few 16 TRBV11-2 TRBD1 CASSPLRDRMNTEAFF TGTGCCAGCAGCCCCCTAAGGGACAGGATGAACACTGAAGCTTTCTTT
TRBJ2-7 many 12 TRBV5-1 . CASSLEGYEQYF TGCGCCAGCAGCTTGGAGGGCTACGAGCAGTACTTC
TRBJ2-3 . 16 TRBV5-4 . CASSQGTPAKGDTQYF TGTGCCAGCAGCCAAGGAACCCCAGCTAAAGGAGATACGCAGTATTTT
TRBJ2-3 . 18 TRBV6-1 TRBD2 CASSRSGRAHSPTDTQYF TGTGCCAGCAGTCGTAGCGGGAGGGCCCACTCACCCACAGATACGCAGTATTTT
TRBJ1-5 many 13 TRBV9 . CASSVDGQSHFHF TGTGCCAGCAGCGTAGACGGACAGTCCCACTTTCATTTT
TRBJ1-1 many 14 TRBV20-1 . CSARGASGWAEAFF TGCAGTGCTAGGGGCGCCTCCGGGTGGGCTGAAGCTTTCTTT
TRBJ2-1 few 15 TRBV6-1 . CASSRLSDGRNEQFF TGTGCCAGCAGCCGGCTTTCGGACGGCAGGAATGAGCAGTTCTTC
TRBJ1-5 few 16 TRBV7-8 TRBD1 CASSRDQTGSYQPQHF TGTGCCAGCAGCCGCGACCAGACAGGGTCCTATCAGCCCCAGCATTTT
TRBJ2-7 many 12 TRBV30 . CAWSQTNYEQYF TGTGCCTGGAGTCAGACAAACTACGAGCAGTACTTC